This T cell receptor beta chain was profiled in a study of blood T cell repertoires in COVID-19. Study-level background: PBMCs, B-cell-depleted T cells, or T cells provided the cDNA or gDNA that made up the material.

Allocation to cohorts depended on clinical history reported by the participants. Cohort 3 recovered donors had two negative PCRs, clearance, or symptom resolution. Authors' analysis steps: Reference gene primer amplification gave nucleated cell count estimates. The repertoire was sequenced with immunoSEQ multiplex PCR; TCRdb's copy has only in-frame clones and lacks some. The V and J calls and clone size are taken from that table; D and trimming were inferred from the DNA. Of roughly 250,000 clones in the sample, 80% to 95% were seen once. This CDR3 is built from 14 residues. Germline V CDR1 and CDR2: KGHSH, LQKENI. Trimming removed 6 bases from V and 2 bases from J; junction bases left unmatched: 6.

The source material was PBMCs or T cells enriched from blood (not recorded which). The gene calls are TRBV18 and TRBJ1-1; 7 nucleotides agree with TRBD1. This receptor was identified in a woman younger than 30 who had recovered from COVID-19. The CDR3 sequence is CASSMGQLNTEAFF. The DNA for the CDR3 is TGTGCCAGCTCTATGGGACAGTTAAACACTGAAGCTTTCTTT.